A single sample is the source of the 21 T cell receptor beta chains below, sequenced in a study of blood T cell repertoires in COVID-19. Produced via immunoSEQ multiplex PCR; TCRdb's table is partial and in-frame only. The profile shows approximately 60,000 clones, approximately 84% of them singletons. What was sequenced was peripheral blood. These receptors all come from a man aged 70 or older with active COVID-19.

The chain has TRBV5-1 and TRBJ1-3, with 7 nucleotides matching TRBD1. The germline CDR1 and CDR2 sequences are SGHRS and YFSETQ. Losses at the gene ends were 5 bases for V and 1 base for J; bases not matched to a gene: 3. The CDR3 has 14 residues. CDR3 sequence (DNA): TGCGCCAGCAGAGAGGGGGCGTCTGGAAACACCATATATTTT. Amino acids: CASREGASGNTIYF.

This clone has just a few counts. This chain joins TRBV19 and TRBJ1-3; TRBD1 aligns across 8 bases. The CDR3 length is 15 residues. Trimming took 5 bases from V and 4 from J; bases not matched to a gene: 7. Germline loops: CDR1 LNHDA, CDR2 SQIVND (reference sequence). The CDR3 nucleotides read TGTGCCAGTAGTTTCTCCCGGACAGGGGGAAACACCATATATTTT. This encodes CASSFSRTGGNTIYF.

This sequence joins TRBV4-3 and TRBJ1-3; 8 nucleotides line up with TRBD1. Per germline, CDR1 LGHNA and CDR2 YSLEER. This CDR3 spans 16 amino acids. With 2 bases clipped from V and 3 bases from J, the junction kept 6 bases outside the gene matches. CDR3 sequence reads: CASSQQRQGNGNTIYF. The DNA of the CDR3 is TGCGCCAGCAGCCAACAACGACAGGGGAATGGAAACACCATATATTTT.

This rearrangement joins TRBV5-4 to TRBJ2-1, with 7 bases matching TRBD2. V lost 0 bases, J lost 2 bases, and 5 bases stayed unmatched. The CDR3 runs to 16 residues. From germline, CDR1 is SGHNT and CDR2 YYREEE (reference sequence). CDR3 protein: CASSLGTSNPYNEQFF. The CDR3 nucleotides read TGTGCCAGCAGCTTGGGGACTAGTAACCCCTACAATGAGCAGTTCTTC.

A remark on this clone: One end of the junction is discordant with germline, which a read error may explain. V gene TRBV28 combines with J gene TRBJ1-4; TRBD1 might be the D (6 bases). The CDR3 spans 15 residues. Germline CDR1 MDHEN, CDR2 SYDVKM. Written as DNA, the CDR3 is TGTGCCGGCAGCTTGATCAGGGGCGGGGGTGAAAAACTGTTTTTT. Encoded protein: CAGSLIRGGGEKLFF.

The chain couples TRBV29-1 to TRBJ1-5; possibly TRBD1 for D (6 bases). The CDR3 consists of 15 residues. Germline values: CDR1 SQVTM, CDR2 ANQGSEA. With 1 base removed from V and 5 bases from J, the gap between germline ends came to 15 bases. CDR3 protein: CSVEVSGGGDQPQHF. The CDR3 DNA follows: TGCAGCGTTGAAGTGTCGGGGGGCGGGGATCAGCCCCAGCATTTT.

The rearrangement uses TRBV28 and TRBJ1-2; 9 bases align to TRBD1. Losses at the gene ends were 6 bases for V and 4 bases for J; bases not matched to a gene: 9. This CDR3 has 15 amino acids. The germline gives CDR1 MDHEN, CDR2 SYDVKM. The CDR3 nucleotides read TGTGCCAGCAGGCCACAACAGACAGGGGGCTATGGCTACACCTTC. It specifies CASRPQQTGGYGYTF.

This clone was picked up one time. This chain connects TRBV6-2 or TRBV6-3 to TRBJ1-5, with 9 bases aligning to TRBD1. This CDR3 contains 15 residues. After removal of 3 bases from V and 6 bases from J, the junction contained 6 bases not matched to a gene. The germline CDR1 and CDR2 sequences are MNHEY and SVGEGT. The CDR3 loop reads CASSYPGQGGQPQHF. CDR3 nucleotides: TGTGCCAGCAGTTATCCGGGACAGGGCGGTCAGCCCCAGCATTTT.

This chain connects TRBV25-1 to TRBJ2-2; no firm D call. The CDR3 length is 13 residues. CDR1 and CDR2 from the germline V gene are MGHDK and SYGVNS. V was cut by 3 bases and J by 5 bases, with 7 bases left in between. The CDR3 nucleotides are TGTGCCAGCAGTGATTCTTTAACCGGGGAGCTGTTTTTT. Encoded protein: CASSDSLTGELFF.

The rearrangement links TRBV7-9 to TRBJ2-3; the D gene is possibly TRBD1 (5 bases). V was clipped by 2 bases and J by 5 bases, with 17 bases between them. Germline values: CDR1 SEHNR, CDR2 FQNEAQ (reference sequence). The CDR3 length is 16 residues. The CDR3 bases are TGTGCCAGCAGCTTAAATTCCCAGGGTGTAATAGATACGCAGTATTTT. Amino acid sequence: CASSLNSQGVIDTQYF. Using reference TRBV7-9 and TRBJ2-3 for the parts outside the CDR3, the full variable domain is DTGVSQNPRHKITKRGQNVTFRCDPISEHNRLYWYRQTLGQGPEFLTYFQNEAQLEKSRLLSDRFSAERPKGSFSTLEIQRTEQGDSAMYLCASSLNSQGVIDTQYFGPGTRLTVL.

The V call is TRBV7-9, the J call TRBJ1-2, with 7 bases lining up with TRBD1. V lost 1 base, J lost 7 bases, and 6 bases stayed unmatched. CDR1 is SEHNR, CDR2 FQNEAQ, per germline (reference sequence). This CDR3 comprises 14 residues. The CDR3 here is CASSLGRGPSGYTF. The CDR3 DNA is TGTGCCAGCAGCTTAGGAAGGGGGCCGAGTGGCTACACCTTC.

This clone was found a few times. This CDR3 is CASSYPTASGGAWYGYTF. CDR3 in DNA: TGTGCCAGCAGTTACCCAACGGCATCAGGGGGCGCTTGGTATGGCTACACCTTC. This sequence joins TRBV6-2 or TRBV6-3 and TRBJ1-2; 8 bases are a match to TRBD1. The V and J ends lost 2 bases and 5 bases, in that order; junction bases with no gene match: 16. Germline loops: CDR1 MNHEY, CDR2 SVGEGT. The CDR3 is made up of 18 amino acids.

The chain carries TRBV6-1 and TRBJ2-7, with D unclear. Germline loops: CDR1 MNHNS, CDR2 SASEGT. The CDR3 length is 16 residues. Trimming cost V 0 bases and J 3 bases, with 15 bases left between them. CDR3: CASSEARGSSNYEQYF. The DNA of the CDR3 is TGTGCCAGCAGTGAAGCACGCGGTAGCAGCAACTACGAGCAGTACTTC.

This clone occurred a few times. The chain joins TRBV4-2 to TRBJ2-3; 13 bases are shared with TRBD2. J lost 1 base, V lost 3 bases, and 4 bases had no gene match. The germline V gene has CDR1 LGHNA and CDR2 YNFKEQ. This CDR3 contains 17 residues. CDR3: CASSHHGTSGGTDTQYF. CDR3 DNA: TGTGCCAGCAGCCACCATGGGACTAGCGGGGGCACAGATACGCAGTATTTT.

The chain combines TRBV28 with TRBJ2-7, with D unclear. This CDR3 spans 16 amino acids. V lost 6 bases and J lost 6, with 24 bases in between. From germline, CDR1 is MDHEN and CDR2 SYDVKM. The CDR3 protein is CASSTRSISFRGEQYF. The CDR3 bases are TGTGCCAGCAGCACAAGGTCAATCTCCTTTCGCGGCGAGCAGTACTTC.

The V gene is TRBV4-2, the J gene TRBJ2-7, with 7 bases fitting TRBD2. The V gene end was trimmed by 1 base and the J gene end by 3 bases; junction bases not matched to a gene: 12. This CDR3 is 17 amino acids long. The germline CDR1 and CDR2 sequences are LGHNA and YNFKEQ. This chain's CDR3 is CASSQAGSAGAGYEQYF. Here the CDR3 DNA reads TGTGCCAGCAGCCAAGCGGGGTCGGCGGGAGCCGGCTACGAGCAGTACTTC.

The J gene is TRBJ1-6, the V gene TRBV28; D not certain. In germline, CDR1 is MDHEN, CDR2 SYDVKM. Between the trimmed V and J ends, which lost 7 bases and 12 bases, there was a span of 16 bases. CDR3 length: 13 residues. For the CDR3, the DNA is TGTGCCAGCATCGATTCGGAGGGTAAACCCCTCCACTTT. This encodes CASIDSEGKPLHF.

The gene calls are TRBV30 and TRBJ1-2; the match to TRBD1 covers 7 bases. The CDR3 sequence is 15 residues long. Germline V gene sequence: CDR1 GTSNPN, CDR2 SVGIG (reference sequence). The ends lost 2 bases at V and 5 bases at J; junction bases unmatched: 11. In DNA form, the CDR3 reads TGTGCCTGGAGTCTCCCACTCAGGGGGAAGTATGGCTACACCTTC. Residues: CAWSLPLRGKYGYTF.

The rearrangement joins TRBV2 to TRBJ2-5, with 10 bases identical to TRBD2. The CDR3 totals 15 residues. Unmatched junction bases numbered 3, after V lost 0 bases and J lost 5 bases. Germline CDR1 is SNHLY and CDR2 is FYNNEI. The CDR3 sequence: CASSEALAGDETQYF. CDR3 DNA sequence: TGTGCCAGCAGTGAAGCGCTAGCGGGAGACGAGACCCAGTACTTC.

This clone was seen only a few times. The V call is TRBV18, the J call TRBJ2-7; perhaps TRBD2 as D (6 bases). V lost 4 bases and J lost 1, with 14 bases in between. Germline-derived CDR1 and CDR2 are KGHSH and LQKENI. This CDR3 is built from 15 residues. CDR3 nucleotides: TGTGCCAGCTCACGGGCGGCTAGCGATTCCTACGAGCAGTACTTC. It is translated as CASSRAASDSYEQYF.

The genes are TRBV6-2 or TRBV6-3 and TRBJ2-7, with TRBD2 identical over 12 bases. The CDR3 is 17 residues long. J lost 1 base, V lost 2 bases, and 6 bases had no gene match. In germline, CDR1 is MNHEY, CDR2 SVGEGT. The CDR3 nucleotides are TGTGCCAGCAGTTACCCATCTAGCGGGAGGGCATCCTACGAGCAGTACTTC. This gives the protein CASSYPSSGRASYEQYF.